This T cell receptor (beta chain) was profiled in a study of T cell changes during pregnancy in multiple sclerosis. The protocol was immunoSEQ multiplex PCR, while the TCRdb copy is restricted to in-frame clones and leaves out a portion. The sample has roughly 100,000 clones, approximately 90% seen once. Trimming shortened V by 6 bases and J by 8 bases, and 25 bases separated the two germline ends. Germline-derived CDR1 and CDR2 are LNHDA and SQIVND (reference sequence). CDR3 length: 16 residues. This clonotype was obtained from a female donor with multiple sclerosis, enrolled in a pregnancy study. This sample comprised peripheral blood, obtained after pregnancy. The gene calls are TRBV19 and TRBJ1-2, with D hard to call. CDR3 protein: CASSSLGTEPLGGYTF. The CDR3 nucleotides read TGTGCCAGTAGCTCTCTGGGCACCGAGCCGCTGGGCGGCTACACCTTC.